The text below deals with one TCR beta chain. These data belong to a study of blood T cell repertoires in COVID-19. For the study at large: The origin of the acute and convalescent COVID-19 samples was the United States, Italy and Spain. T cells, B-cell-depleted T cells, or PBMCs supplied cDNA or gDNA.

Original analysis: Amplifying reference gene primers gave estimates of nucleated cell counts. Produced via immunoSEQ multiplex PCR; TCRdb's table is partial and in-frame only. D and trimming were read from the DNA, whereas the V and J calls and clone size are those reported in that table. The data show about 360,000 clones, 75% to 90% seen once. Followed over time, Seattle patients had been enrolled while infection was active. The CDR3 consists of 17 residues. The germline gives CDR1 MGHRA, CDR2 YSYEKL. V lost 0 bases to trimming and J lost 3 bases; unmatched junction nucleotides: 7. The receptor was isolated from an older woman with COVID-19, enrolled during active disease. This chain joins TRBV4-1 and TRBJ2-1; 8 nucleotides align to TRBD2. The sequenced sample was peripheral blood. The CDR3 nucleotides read TGCGCCAGCAGCCAAGAAGCGGGGGCGAGCTACTACAATGAGCAGTTCTTC. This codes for CASSQEAGASYYNEQFF.